These T cell receptor beta chains were read from a single sample in a study of shared clonotypes between healthy human individuals. TCRdb's copy holds only in-frame clones and misses some; the assay was immunoSEQ multiplex PCR. Among millions of clones listed, 85% to 95% were seen once. Sequenced sample: naive CD4+ T cells sorted from blood. The receptors shown here come from a man in his late teens or twenties in good health. Both conserved end residues are part of each CDR3. The order of the fields is CDR3 length, J gene, V gene, clone size, CDR3 protein. A row's size may be missing; if present it is once, few, many or a size class.

15	TRBJ2-1	TRBV19	NA	CASSYTGTLTNEQFF
15	TRBJ2-7	TRBV6-5	NA	CASSYSKRGGYEQYF
13	TRBJ1-3	TRBV7-9	NA	CASSKGGQGTIYF
15	TRBJ2-2	TRBV5-1	once	CASHGGQMNTGELFF
13	TRBJ1-1	TRBV14	once	CASSWAPGAEAFF
14	TRBJ2-7	TRBV5-4	NA	CASSRGGAGDEQYF
15	TRBJ1-6	TRBV30	NA	CAWSKGEPYNSPLHF
14	TRBJ2-3	TRBV10-2	NA	CASTPVPGTDTQYF
13	TRBJ1-2	TRBV5-1	once	CASSSDRADGYTF
16	TRBJ2-5	TRBV14	NA	CASSQDRGRGQETQYF
13	TRBJ1-3	TRBV11-2	NA	CASSASVGNTIYF
14	TRBJ2-4	TRBV6-1	NA	CASSEGTGRYIQYF
14	TRBJ1-4	TRBV15	NA	CATSRGGLNEKLFF
13	TRBJ2-4	TRBV5-4	NA	CASSRRTSNIQYF
17	TRBJ2-7	TRBV5-6	NA	CASSLRLAGGFLYEQYF
14	TRBJ2-7	TRBV15	NA	CATSREGNGYEQYF
19	TRBJ2-7	TRBV10-3	once	CAISPRRGEPGLADYEQYF
14	TRBJ2-7	TRBV10-3	few	CAIRGTSGAYEQYF
14	TRBJ2-5	TRBV7-9	once	CASSLSSGVETQYF
12	TRBJ2-5	TRBV5-1	NA	CASSSLTETQYF
15	TRBJ1-6	TRBV30	NA	CAWKTAVSYNSPLHF
15	TRBJ2-1	TRBV25-1	NA	CASSDASGGIHEQFF
14	TRBJ1-1	TRBV6-1	NA	CASRWDRVNTEAFF
15	TRBJ2-7	TRBV6-1	once	CASTIDAQGLNEQYF
11	TRBJ1-2	TRBV6-1	NA	CASSEGGGYTF
15	TRBJ2-7	TRBV6-5	NA	CASSYSWDTSYEQYF